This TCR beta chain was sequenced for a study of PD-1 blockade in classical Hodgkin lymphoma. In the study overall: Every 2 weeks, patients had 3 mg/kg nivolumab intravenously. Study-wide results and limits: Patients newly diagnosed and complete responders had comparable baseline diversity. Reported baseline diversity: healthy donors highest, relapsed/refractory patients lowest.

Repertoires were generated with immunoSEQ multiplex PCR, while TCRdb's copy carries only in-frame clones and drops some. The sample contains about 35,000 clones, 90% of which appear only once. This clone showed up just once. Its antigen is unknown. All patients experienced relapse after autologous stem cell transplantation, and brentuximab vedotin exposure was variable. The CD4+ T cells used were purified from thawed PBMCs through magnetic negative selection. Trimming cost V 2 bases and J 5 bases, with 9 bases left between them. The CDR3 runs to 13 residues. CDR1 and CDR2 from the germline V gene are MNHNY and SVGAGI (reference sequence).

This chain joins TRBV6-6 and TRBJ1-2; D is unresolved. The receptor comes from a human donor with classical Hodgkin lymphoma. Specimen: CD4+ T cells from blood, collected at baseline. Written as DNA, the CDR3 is TGTGCCAGCAGTTACGGGATTCATTATGGCTACACCTTC. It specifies CASSYGIHYGYTF.